What follows are 13 T cell receptor beta chains derived from one specimen sequenced in a study of PD-1 blockade in classical Hodgkin lymphoma. Libraries were prepared by immunoSEQ multiplex PCR; TCRdb keeps only in-frame clonotypes and omits some of them. The sample contains around 65,000 clones, approximately 88% of which appear only once. All patients experienced relapse after autologous stem cell transplantation, and brentuximab vedotin exposure was variable. The sample here was peripheral blood mononuclear cells (PBMCs), taken at baseline. Source of these receptors: a human donor with classical Hodgkin lymphoma.

V usage is TRBV5-4 and J usage is TRBJ2-1; TRBD1 agrees at 9 bases. V gave up 1 base and J gave up 8 bases; unmatched junction bases: 10. This CDR3 is 16 amino acids long. Germline V CDR1 and CDR2: SGHNT, YYREEE (reference sequence). CDR3 sequence (DNA): TGTGCCAGCAGCTTGATGGGACAGGGTTTTATCGATGAGCAGTTCTTC. Its protein product is CASSLMGQGFIDEQFF. The full variable domain, with the rest looked up from reference TRBV5-4 and TRBJ2-1, is ETGVTQSPTHLIKTRGQQVTLRCSSQSGHNTVSWYQQALGQGPQFIFQYYREEENGRGNFPPRFSGLQFPNYSSELNVNALELDDSALYLCASSLMGQGFIDEQFFGPGTRLTVL.

This clone was counted only a few times. This chain uses TRBV5-1 with TRBJ1-1, with D unresolved. V was pared by 0 bases and J by 4 bases, with 10 bases between. Germline CDR1 and CDR2: SGHRS and YFSETQ. This CDR3 has 14 residues. The chain's CDR3 is CASSLDLGGTEAFF. CDR3 nucleotides: TGCGCCAGCAGCTTGGACCTGGGAGGCACTGAAGCTTTCTTT.

The chain combines TRBV28 with TRBJ1-5, with D tentatively TRBD1 (6 bases). V was pared by 6 bases and J by 1 base, with 10 bases between. The V gene's germline CDR1 is MDHEN and CDR2 SYDVKM. The length of the CDR3 is 14 residues. The DNA for the CDR3 is TGTGCCAGCAGAACCCAGGGGAGCAATCAGCCCCAGCATTTT. Residues: CASRTQGSNQPQHF.

The chain couples TRBV7-9 to TRBJ2-7; 10 nucleotides align to TRBD1. The CDR3 runs to 15 residues. V shed 2 bases and J 5 bases; nucleotides not matched to a gene: 6. Germline V gene lookup returns CDR1 SEHNR and CDR2 FQNEAQ (reference sequence). DNA of the CDR3: TGTGCCAGCAGCTTATCGGGACAGGGGTCGAACGAGCAGTACTTC. Its translation: CASSLSGQGSNEQYF.

The V call is TRBV4-1, the J call TRBJ1-2; the D is unclear. Per the germline V gene, CDR1 is MGHRA and CDR2 is YSYEKL. The CDR3 has 15 amino acids. V lost 0 bases and J lost 0, with 8 bases in between. The CDR3 loop reads CASSQEGRTNYGYTF. Here the CDR3 DNA reads TGCGCCAGCAGCCAAGAGGGCAGAACTAACTATGGCTACACCTTC.

The chain combines TRBV7-9 with TRBJ2-1, with 7 bases aligning to TRBD1. The ends lost 3 bases at V and 4 bases at J; junction bases unmatched: 12. Germline assignment: CDR1 SEHNR and CDR2 FQNEAQ (reference sequence). This CDR3 region has 17 residues. CDR3 region: CASSLSPPGTVYNEQFF. CDR3 DNA sequence: TGTGCCAGCAGCTTGTCTCCCCCCGGGACAGTATACAATGAGCAGTTCTTC.

The CDR3 sequence: CASSLFDGGGEAFF. The CDR3 nucleotides are TGTGCCAGCAGCTTGTTTGACGGCGGGGGTGAAGCTTTCTTT. This chain links TRBV7-5 with TRBJ1-1. TRBV7-5 is classified as a pseudogene. This CDR3 is built from 14 residues.

This clone was counted many times. The chain has TRBV9 and TRBJ2-1; TRBD2 matches 7 bases. After removal of 0 bases from V and 0 bases from J, the junction contained 3 bases not matched to a gene. The V gene's germline CDR1 is SGDLS and CDR2 YYNGEE. CDR3 length: 16 residues. The CDR3 sequence: CASSVDGGGSYNEQFF. As DNA, the CDR3 is TGTGCCAGCAGCGTAGACGGCGGGGGCTCCTACAATGAGCAGTTCTTC.

V is TRBV7-9 and J is TRBJ1-3, with D uncertain. The CDR3 has 15 amino acids. Germline lookup yields CDR1 SEHNR and CDR2 FQNEAQ (reference sequence). V lost 4 bases to trimming and J lost 4 bases, with 14 bases between them. The CDR3 DNA sequence: TGTGCCAGCAGCTCGGAGTCTAATGCGGGAAACACCATATATTTT. Translation gives CASSSESNAGNTIYF. The variable domain in full, completed from reference TRBV7-9 and TRBJ1-3, reads DTGVSQNPRHKITKRGQNVTFRCDPISEHNRLYWYRQTLGQGPEFLTYFQNEAQLEKSRLLSDRFSAERPKGSFSTLEIQRTEQGDSAMYLCASSSESNAGNTIYFGEGSWLTVV.

This chain connects TRBV4-3 to TRBJ1-4, with a possible D match to TRBD1 (5 bases). The CDR3 totals 15 residues. Germline loops: CDR1 LGHNA, CDR2 YSLEER. Between the trimmed V and J ends, which lost 1 base and 7 bases, there was a span of 13 bases. The CDR3 spells CASSQAAGRPEKLFF. The DNA for the CDR3 is TGCGCCAGCAGCCAAGCGGCGGGGCGCCCTGAAAAACTGTTTTTT.

The rearrangement links TRBV18 to TRBJ2-5; 10 bases align to TRBD1. In germline, CDR1 is KGHSH, CDR2 LQKENI. The CDR3 runs 15 residues. The ends lost 1 base at V and 7 bases at J; junction bases unmatched: 6. CDR3 residues: CASSPLDRGRLTQYF. Here the CDR3 DNA reads TGTGCCAGCTCACCACTCGACAGGGGGCGTTTGACCCAGTACTTC.

The chain recombines TRBV18 with TRBJ1-5; D is perhaps TRBD1 (5 bases). The CDR3 consists of 17 residues. Trimming took 1 base from V and 1 from J, leaving 14 bases between them. Germline V gene sequence: CDR1 KGHSH, CDR2 LQKENI. DNA for the CDR3: TGTGCCAGCTCACCACGGCAGGGATTCGGGAGCAATCAGCCCCAGCATTTT. As protein: CASSPRQGFGSNQPQHF. The whole variable domain, remainder taken from reference TRBV18 and TRBJ1-5, is NAGVMQNPRHLVRRRGQEARLRCSPMKGHSHVYWYRQLPEEGLKFMVYLQKENIIDESGMPKERFSAEFPKEGPSILRIQQVVRGDSAAYFCASSPRQGFGSNQPQHFGDGTRLSIL.

This rearrangement joins TRBV18 to TRBJ1-1; D is unclear. This CDR3 contains 14 residues. Trimming pared 3 bases from V and 3 bases from J, leaving 11 bases between. CDR1 is KGHSH, CDR2 LQKENI, per germline. As DNA, the CDR3 is TGTGCCAGCTCACCGTTGGGGTCGGACACTGAAGCTTTCTTT. This translates into CASSPLGSDTEAFF.